This paragraph reports one TCR beta chain. Its antigen is unidentified. These data originate in a study of shared clonotypes between healthy human individuals. Turning to the study itself: Three plates were used per donor for CD4 naive, three for CD4 memory, two for CD8 naive and one for CD8 memory.

The data were produced by immunoSEQ multiplex PCR, yet TCRdb's version contains in-frame clones alone and is incomplete. There are some 2 million clones in the sample; roughly 96% occur only once, and under 0.15% lies in the top ten. General study points: The expectation was that sequencing depth would affect clonotype sharing among donors. Incomplete sequencing of sorted subsets was indicated by rarefaction despite large depth. Enrolling few donors narrowed the genetic and exposure-history diversity that was represented.

The CDR3 extends over 13 amino acids. Germline V gene lookup returns CDR1 SGHRS and CDR2 YFSETQ. V trimming: 4 bases; J trimming: 3 bases; junction bases outside the gene matches: 3. This clonotype was sampled from a young man in good health. The material sequenced was naive CD4+ T cells sorted from blood. Noted subset: CD45RA+ positively selected. The chain combines TRBV5-1 with TRBJ2-5; TRBD1 matches 7 bases. CDR3 amino acids: CASSVGTEETQYF. CDR3 coding DNA: TGCGCCAGCAGCGTTGGGACAGAAGAGACCCAGTACTTC.